This T cell receptor (beta chain) is from a study of blood T cell repertoires in COVID-19. Here immunoSEQ multiplex PCR was the method, and the copy in TCRdb shows in-frame clones only, minus some. This sample has hundreds of thousands of clones; roughly nine tenths occur once, and the top ten carry under 3.5%. The V end was cut by 6 bases, the J end by 0 bases, with 9 bases between. The CDR3 totals 13 residues. V and J are TRBV12-3 or TRBV12-4 and TRBJ2-7; D not certain. Source material: PBMCs or T cells enriched from blood (not recorded which). The TCR sequence derives from a woman aged 45-59 years who had been exposed to COVID-19. For the CDR3, the DNA is TGTGCCAGCAGCACGACTGACTCCTACGAGCAGTACTTC. Its protein product is CASSTTDSYEQYF.